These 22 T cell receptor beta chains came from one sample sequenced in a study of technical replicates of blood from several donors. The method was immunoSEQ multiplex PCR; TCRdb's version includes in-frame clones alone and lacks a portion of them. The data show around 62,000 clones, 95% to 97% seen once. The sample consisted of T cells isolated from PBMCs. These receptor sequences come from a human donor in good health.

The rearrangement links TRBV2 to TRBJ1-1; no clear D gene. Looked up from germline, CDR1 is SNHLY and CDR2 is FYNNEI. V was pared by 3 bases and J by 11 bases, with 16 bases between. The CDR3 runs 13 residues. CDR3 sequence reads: CASSERVRASAFF. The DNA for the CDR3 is TGTGCCAGCAGTGAGCGGGTGCGGGCCTCCGCTTTCTTT.

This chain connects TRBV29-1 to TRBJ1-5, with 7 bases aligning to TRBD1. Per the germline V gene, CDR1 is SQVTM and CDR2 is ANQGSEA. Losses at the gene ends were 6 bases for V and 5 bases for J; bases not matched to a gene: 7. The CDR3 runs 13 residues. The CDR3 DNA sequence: TGCAGCGTGAGACAGGGAAAAGATCAGCCCCAGCATTTT. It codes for CSVRQGKDQPQHF.

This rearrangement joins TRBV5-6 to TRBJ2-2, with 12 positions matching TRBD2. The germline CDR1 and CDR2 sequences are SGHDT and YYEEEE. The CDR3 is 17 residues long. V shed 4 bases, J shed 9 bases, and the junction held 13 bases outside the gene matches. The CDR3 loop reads CASSSKTSGRISRELFF. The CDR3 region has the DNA TGTGCCAGCAGCAGTAAAACTAGCGGGAGGATTAGCCGGGAGCTGTTTTTT.

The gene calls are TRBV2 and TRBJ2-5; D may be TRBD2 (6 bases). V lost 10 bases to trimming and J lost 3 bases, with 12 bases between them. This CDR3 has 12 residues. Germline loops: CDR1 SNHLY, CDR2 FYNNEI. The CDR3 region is CAMRDLKETQYF. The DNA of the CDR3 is TGTGCCATGCGGGACTTAAAAGAGACCCAGTACTTC. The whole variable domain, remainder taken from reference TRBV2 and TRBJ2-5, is EPEVTQTPSHQVTQMGQEVILRCVPISNHLYFYWYRQILGQKVEFLVSFYNNEISEKSEIFDDQFSVERPDGSNFTLKIRSTKLEDSAMYFCAMRDLKETQYFGPGTRLLVL.

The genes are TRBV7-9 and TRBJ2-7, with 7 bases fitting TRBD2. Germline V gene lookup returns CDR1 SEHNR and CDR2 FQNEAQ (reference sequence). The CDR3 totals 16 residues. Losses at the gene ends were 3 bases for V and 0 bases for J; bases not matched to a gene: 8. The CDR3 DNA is TGTGCCAGCAGCTTGGGTCGTGGGGAGGGCTCCTACGAGCAGTACTTC. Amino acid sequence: CASSLGRGEGSYEQYF.

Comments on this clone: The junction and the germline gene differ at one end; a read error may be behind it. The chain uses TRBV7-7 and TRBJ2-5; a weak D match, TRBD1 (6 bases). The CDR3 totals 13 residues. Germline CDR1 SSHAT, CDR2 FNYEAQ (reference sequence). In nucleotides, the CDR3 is TGTGCTAGCAGCTTGGGACAACAAGAGACCCAGTACTTC. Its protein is CASSLGQQETQYF.

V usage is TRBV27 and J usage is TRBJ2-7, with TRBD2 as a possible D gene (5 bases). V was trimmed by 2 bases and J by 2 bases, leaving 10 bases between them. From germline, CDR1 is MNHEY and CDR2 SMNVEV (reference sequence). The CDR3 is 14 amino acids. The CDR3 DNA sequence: TGTGCCAGCAGTTTAGCGGGTGGGACCTACGAGCAGTACTTC. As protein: CASSLAGGTYEQYF.

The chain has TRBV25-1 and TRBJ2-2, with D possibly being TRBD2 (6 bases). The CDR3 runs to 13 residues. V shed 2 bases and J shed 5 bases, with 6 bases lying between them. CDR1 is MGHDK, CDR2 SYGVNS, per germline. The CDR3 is CASSEGGTGELFF. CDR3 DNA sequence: TGTGCCAGCAGTGAAGGAGGGACCGGGGAGCTGTTTTTT.

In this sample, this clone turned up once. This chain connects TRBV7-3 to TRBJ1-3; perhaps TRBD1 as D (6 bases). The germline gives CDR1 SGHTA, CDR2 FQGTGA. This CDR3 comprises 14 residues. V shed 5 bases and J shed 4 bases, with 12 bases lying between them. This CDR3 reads CASSAGVYGNTIYF. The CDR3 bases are TGTGCCAGCAGCGCAGGGGTTTACGGAAACACCATATATTTT.

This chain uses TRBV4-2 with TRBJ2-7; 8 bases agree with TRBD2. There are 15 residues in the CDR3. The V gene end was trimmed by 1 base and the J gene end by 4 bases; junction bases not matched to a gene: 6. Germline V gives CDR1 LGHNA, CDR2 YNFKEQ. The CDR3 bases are TGTGCCAGCAGCCAAGTGGCCAGCGGGAGTTACGAGCAGTACTTC. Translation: CASSQVASGSYEQYF.

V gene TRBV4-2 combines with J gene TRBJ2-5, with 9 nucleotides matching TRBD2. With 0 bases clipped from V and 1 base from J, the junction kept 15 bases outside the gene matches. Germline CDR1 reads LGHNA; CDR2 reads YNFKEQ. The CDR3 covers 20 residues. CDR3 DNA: TGTGCCAGCAGCCAAGATCCAGCGGGAGGTACCGGGTCCCTCCAAGAGACCCAGTACTTC. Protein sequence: CASSQDPAGGTGSLQETQYF.

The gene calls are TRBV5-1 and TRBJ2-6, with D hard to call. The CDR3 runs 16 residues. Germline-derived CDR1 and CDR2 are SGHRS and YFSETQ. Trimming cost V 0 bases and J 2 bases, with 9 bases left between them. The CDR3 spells CASSLESRTGANVLTF. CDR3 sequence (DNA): TGCGCCAGCAGCTTGGAGTCGCGTACTGGGGCCAACGTCCTGACTTTC.

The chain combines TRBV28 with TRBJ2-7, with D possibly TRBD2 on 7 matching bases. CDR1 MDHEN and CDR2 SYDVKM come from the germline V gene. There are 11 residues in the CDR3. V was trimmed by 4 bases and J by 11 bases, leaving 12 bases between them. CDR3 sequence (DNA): TGTGCCAGCAGTTATGGGGGGGCCGAGTACTTC. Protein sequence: CASSYGGAEYF.

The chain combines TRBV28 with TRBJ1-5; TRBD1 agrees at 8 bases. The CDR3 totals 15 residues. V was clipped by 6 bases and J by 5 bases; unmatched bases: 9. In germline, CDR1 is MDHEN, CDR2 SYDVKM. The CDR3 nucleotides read TGTGCCAGCAGGGGAGGACAGGGAGTGTATCAGCCCCAGCATTTT. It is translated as CASRGGQGVYQPQHF.

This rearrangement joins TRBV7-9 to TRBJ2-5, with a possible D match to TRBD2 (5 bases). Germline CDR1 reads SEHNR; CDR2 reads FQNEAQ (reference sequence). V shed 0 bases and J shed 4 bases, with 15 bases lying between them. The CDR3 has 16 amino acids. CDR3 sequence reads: CASSLAVASSLETQYF. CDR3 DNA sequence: TGTGCCAGCAGCTTAGCCGTGGCTAGCTCTCTAGAGACCCAGTACTTC.

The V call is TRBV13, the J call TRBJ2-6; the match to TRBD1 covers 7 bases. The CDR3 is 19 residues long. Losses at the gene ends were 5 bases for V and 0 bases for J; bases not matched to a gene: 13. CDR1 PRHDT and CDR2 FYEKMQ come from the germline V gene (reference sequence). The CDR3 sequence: CASSQLGQATYSGANVLTF. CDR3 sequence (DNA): TGTGCCAGCAGCCAACTTGGACAGGCGACATACTCTGGGGCCAACGTCCTGACTTTC.

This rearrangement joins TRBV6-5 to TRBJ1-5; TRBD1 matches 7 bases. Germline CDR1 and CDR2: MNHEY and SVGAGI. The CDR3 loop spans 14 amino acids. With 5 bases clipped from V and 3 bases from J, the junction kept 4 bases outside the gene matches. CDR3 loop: CASSEGQYNQPQHF. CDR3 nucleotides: TGTGCCAGCAGTGAGGGACAGTACAATCAGCCCCAGCATTTT.

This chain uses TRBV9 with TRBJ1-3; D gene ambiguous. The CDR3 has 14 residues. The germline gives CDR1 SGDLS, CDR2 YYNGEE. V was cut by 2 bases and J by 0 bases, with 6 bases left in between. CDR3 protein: CASSVSHSGNTIYF. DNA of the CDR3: TGTGCCAGCAGCGTTTCACACTCTGGAAACACCATATATTTT.

CDR3 residues: CASSNDRGQDNEQFF. CDR3 sequence (DNA): TGTGCCAGCAGTAACGACAGGGGCCAAGACAATGAGCAGTTCTTC. This chain links TRBV28 with TRBJ2-1, with 8 bases fitting TRBD1. This CDR3 is 15 amino acids long. The V gene's germline CDR1 is MDHEN and CDR2 SYDVKM. The V and J ends lost 5 bases and 5 bases, in that order; junction bases with no gene match: 8.

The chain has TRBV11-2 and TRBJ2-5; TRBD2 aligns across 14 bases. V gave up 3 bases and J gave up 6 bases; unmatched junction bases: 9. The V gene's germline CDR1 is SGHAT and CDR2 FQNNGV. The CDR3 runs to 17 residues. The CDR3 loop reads CASSFGLAGGDLKTQYF. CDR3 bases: TGTGCCAGCAGCTTTGGACTAGCGGGAGGAGATTTAAAGACCCAGTACTTC.

As DNA, the CDR3 is TGTGCCAGCAGTTCCCAAACTCAGGGGGCGCGGAAAGAGACCCAGTACTTC. It codes for CASSSQTQGARKETQYF. The chain couples TRBV7-6 to TRBJ2-5; 8 positions match TRBD1. Germline V gene lookup returns CDR1 SGHVS and CDR2 FNYEAQ. J lost 3 bases, V lost 6 bases, and 15 bases had no gene match. This CDR3 has 17 residues.

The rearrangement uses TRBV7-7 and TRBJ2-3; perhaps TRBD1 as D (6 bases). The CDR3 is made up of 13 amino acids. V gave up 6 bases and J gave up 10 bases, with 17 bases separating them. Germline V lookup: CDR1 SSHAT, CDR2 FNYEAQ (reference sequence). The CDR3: CASSEGGEGAQYF. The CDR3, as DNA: TGTGCCAGCAGTGAAGGGGGAGAAGGAGCGCAGTATTTT. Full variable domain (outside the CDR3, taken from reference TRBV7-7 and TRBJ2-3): GAGVSQSPRYKVTKRGQDVTLRCDPISSHATLYWYQQALGQGPEFLTYFNYEAQPDKSGLPSDRFSAERPEGSISTLTIQRTEQRDSAMYRCASSEGGEGAQYFGPGTRLTVL.